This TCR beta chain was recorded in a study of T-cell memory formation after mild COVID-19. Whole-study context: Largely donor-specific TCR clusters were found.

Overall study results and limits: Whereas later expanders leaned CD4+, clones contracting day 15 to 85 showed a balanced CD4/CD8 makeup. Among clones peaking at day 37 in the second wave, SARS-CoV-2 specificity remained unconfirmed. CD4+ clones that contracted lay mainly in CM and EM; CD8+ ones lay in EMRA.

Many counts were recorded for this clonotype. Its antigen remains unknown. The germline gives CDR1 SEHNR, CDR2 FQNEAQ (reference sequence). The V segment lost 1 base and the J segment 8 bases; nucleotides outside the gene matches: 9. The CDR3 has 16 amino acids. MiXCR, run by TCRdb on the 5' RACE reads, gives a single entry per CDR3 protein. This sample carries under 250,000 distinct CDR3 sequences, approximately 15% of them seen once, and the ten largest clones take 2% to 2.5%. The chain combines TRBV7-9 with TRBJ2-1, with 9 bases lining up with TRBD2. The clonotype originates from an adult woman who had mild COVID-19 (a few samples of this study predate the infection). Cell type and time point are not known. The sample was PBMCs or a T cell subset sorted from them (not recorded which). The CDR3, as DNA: TGTGCCAGCAGCTTAGGGGGCGGGAGGGCCCGACATGAGCAGTTCTTC. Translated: CASSLGGGRARHEQFF.